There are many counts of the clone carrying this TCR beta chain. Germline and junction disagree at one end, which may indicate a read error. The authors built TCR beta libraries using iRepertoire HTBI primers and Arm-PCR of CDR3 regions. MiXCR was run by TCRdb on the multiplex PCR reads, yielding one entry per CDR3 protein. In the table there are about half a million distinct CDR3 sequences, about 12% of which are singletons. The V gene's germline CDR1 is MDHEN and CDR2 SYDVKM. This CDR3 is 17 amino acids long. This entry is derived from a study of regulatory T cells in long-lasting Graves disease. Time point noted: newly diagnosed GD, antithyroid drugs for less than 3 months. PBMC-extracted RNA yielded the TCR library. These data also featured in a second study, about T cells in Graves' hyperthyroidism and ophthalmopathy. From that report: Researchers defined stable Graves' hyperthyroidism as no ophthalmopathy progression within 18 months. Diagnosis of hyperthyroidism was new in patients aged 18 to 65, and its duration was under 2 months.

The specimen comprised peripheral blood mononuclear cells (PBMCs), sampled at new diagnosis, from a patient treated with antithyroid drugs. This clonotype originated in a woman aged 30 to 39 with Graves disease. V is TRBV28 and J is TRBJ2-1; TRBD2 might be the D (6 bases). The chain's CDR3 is CASNLDRGASSYNEQFF. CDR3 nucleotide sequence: TGTGCCAGCAATTTAGACCGCGGGGCTTCCTCCTACAATGAGCAGTTCTTC.